This T cell receptor beta chain is from a study of T-cell memory formation after mild COVID-19 (TCRdb year 2021). Regarding the complete study: Most TCR sequence clusters were specific to one of the two donors. In two donors, T-cell clones that expanded and contracted after mild COVID-19 were followed by sequencing TCRalpha and TCRbeta repertoires longitudinally. Two young, previously healthy adult volunteers made up the cohort, one male and one female.

This clonotype was seen more than once but under ten times. Its antigen specificity is not known. No clone much larger than this one lies a single base away; base qualities are absent. Ficoll-Paque density gradient centrifugation was the method used to isolate PBMCs. On the study overall, not on this receptor specifically: Some responding clones were detected in pre-infection memory, suggesting pre-existing cross-reactive memory T cells joined the SARS-CoV-2 response. Only two mild cases were covered by the study, and larger cohorts that include severe cases with pre-infection samples were considered necessary. The second-wave clones that peaked on day 37 were not confirmed to be SARS-CoV-2 specific. Contracting CD4+ clones turned up mainly in the CM and EM memory subsets, whereas EMRA was where CD8+ clones were enriched. From day 15 to 85, contracting clones showed balanced CD4/CD8 phenotypes, whereas a second wave of clones that expanded from day 15 to 37 leaned towards CD4+.

The reads were generated on an Illumina NovaSeq 6000. TCRalpha and TCRbeta cDNA libraries were built by 5'RACE with constant-segment primers, adding sample barcodes and unique molecular identifiers. Trizol reagent was used to extract RNA from every sample. Libraries were amplified in two PCR steps, with a second sample barcode and Illumina TruSeq adapters added in the second step. The libraries were sequenced on an Illumina NovaSeq using 2 x 150 bp paired-end reads. In the authors' own workflow: Reads were demultiplexed and collapsed into UMI-guided consensus sequences with migec v1.2.7. With mixcr v2.1.11, UMI consensuses were aligned to TRA and TRB V and J templates and assembled into clonotypes. Clonotypes were classified as expanded or contracted when called significant by both edgeR and NoisET, with noise models trained on biological replicates. For edgeR calls, the cutoffs were a false discovery rate-adjusted p below 0.01 and a log2 fold-change threshold of 1. PCA with hierarchical clustering of max-normalized trajectories of the 1000 most abundant clonotypes was used as exploratory dynamics analysis. The CD4 or CD8 phenotype of responding clones was assigned using the separately sequenced CD4+ and CD8+ repertoires. The raw public reads went through TCRdb reprocessing: fastp at Q25, MiXCR clone calling, in-frame beta chains kept. Records with the same CDR3 protein are collapsed into one entry carrying the most frequent genes and DNA. These V and J calls rely on TCRdb rather than the paper's analysis. A total of roughly 600,000 distinct CDR3 sequences appear in this sample, roughly 18% of them only once. The ten largest clones take up more than 10% of the sample.

The source of this sequence is an adult woman who had mild COVID-19 (a few samples of this study predate the infection). The sample titles of this study are shuffled in the database, so cell type and time point are left out; the donor was told from shared clones. Sequencing input: PBMCs or a T cell subset sorted from them (not recorded which).

In nucleotides, the sequence is TGTGCCAGCAGCCCGGGACTAGCGGGGGTTGATGAGCAGTTCTTC. This is translated as CASSPGLAGVDEQFF. The chain couples TRBV7-3 to TRBJ2-1, and 14 bases in between align with TRBD2. For CDR1 and CDR2, the germline V gene lists SGHTA and FQGTGA. From cysteine to phenylalanine, the CDR3 is 15 amino acids long. Left in the record is the CDR3 DNA by itself, 45 bases read in frame from the first base. V loses 5 bases at its end and J loses 8 bases; junction bases beyond the gene matches: 5.